The present T cell receptor (beta chain) was sequenced within a study of blood T cell repertoires in COVID-19. Looking at the study overall: The origin of the acute and convalescent COVID-19 samples was the United States, Italy and Spain. T cells, B-cell-depleted T cells, or PBMCs supplied cDNA or gDNA.

The CDR3 length is 18 residues. The germline gives CDR1 SQVTM, CDR2 ANQGSEA. The ends lost 4 bases at V and 4 bases at J; junction bases unmatched: 20. In the authors' workflow: Reference gene primer amplification yielded estimated nucleated cell counts. TCRdb keeps only in-frame clones here, not all; method: immunoSEQ multiplex PCR. For V, J and clone size, that table is used; D and trimming come from the DNA. The top ten clones hold 3.5% to 4.5% of a sample with about 330,000 clones, more than 75% of them seen once. The source material was peripheral blood. The V gene is TRBV29-1, the J gene TRBJ2-7, with 9 bases matching TRBD2. The receptor was derived from a woman in her forties or fifties with active or convalescent COVID-19. The CDR3 spells CSVVGVGGSGSRLYEQYF. Here the CDR3 DNA reads TGCAGCGTTGTTGGAGTGGGGGGTAGCGGGAGTCGACTTTACGAGCAGTACTTC.